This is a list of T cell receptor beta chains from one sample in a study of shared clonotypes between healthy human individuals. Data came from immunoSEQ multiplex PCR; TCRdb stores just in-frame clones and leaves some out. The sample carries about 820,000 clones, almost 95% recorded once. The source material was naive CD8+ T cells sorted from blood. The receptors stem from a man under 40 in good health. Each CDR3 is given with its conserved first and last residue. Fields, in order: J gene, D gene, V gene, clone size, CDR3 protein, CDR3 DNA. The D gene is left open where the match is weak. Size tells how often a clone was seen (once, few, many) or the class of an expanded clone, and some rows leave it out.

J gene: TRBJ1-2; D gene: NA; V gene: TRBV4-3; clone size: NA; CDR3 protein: CASSPWGVLEGYTF; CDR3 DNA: TGCGCCAGCAGCCCTTGGGGGGTCCTCGAAGGCTACACCTTC
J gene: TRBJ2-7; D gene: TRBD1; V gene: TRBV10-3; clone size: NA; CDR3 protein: CAISDTSPGTGPLGEQYF; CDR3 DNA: TGTGCCATCAGTGACACATCCCCCGGGACAGGGCCGTTAGGGGAGCAGTACTTC
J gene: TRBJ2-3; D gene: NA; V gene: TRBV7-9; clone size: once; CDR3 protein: CASSFTPHLALGTDTQYF; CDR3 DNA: TGTGCCAGCAGCTTTACCCCGCATCTAGCGTTGGGCACAGATACGCAGTATTTT
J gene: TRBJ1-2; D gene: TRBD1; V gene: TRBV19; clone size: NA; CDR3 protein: CASRTTDRGEFYYGYTF; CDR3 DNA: TGTGCCAGTAGAACGACGGACAGGGGCGAGTTCTACTATGGCTACACCTTC
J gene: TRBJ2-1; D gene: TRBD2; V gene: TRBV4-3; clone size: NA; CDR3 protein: CASSQDRAGSGYNEQFF; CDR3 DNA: TGCGCCAGCAGCCAAGATCGAGCGGGAAGCGGCTACAATGAGCAGTTCTTC
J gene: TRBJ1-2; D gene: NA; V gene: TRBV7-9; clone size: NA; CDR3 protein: CASSSTGTPGYGYTF; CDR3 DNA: TGTGCCAGCAGTTCTACAGGAACCCCGGGCTATGGCTACACCTTC
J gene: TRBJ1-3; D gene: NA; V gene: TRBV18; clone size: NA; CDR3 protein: CASSRGQSFGNTIYF; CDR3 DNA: TGTGCCAGCTCACGTGGACAGTCCTTCGGAAACACCATATATTTT
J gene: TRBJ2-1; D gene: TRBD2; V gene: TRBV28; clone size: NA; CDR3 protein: CASTLLMTTGGPLSSYNEQFF; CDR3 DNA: TGTGCCAGCACTTTGCTAATGACTACGGGAGGGCCCTTGTCCTCCTACAATGAGCAGTTCTTC
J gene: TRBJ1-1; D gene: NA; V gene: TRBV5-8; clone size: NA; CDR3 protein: CASSLGGGYTEAFF; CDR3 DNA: TGTGCCAGCAGCTTGGGGGGGGGCTACACTGAAGCTTTCTTT
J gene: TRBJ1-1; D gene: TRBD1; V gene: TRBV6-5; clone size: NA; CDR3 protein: CASTQGGTEAFF; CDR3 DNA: TGTGCCAGCACTCAGGGGGGCACTGAAGCTTTCTTT
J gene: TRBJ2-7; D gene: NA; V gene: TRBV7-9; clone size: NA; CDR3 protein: CASSLGGTRVEQYF; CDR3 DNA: TGTGCCAGCAGCTTAGGGGGAACCAGGGTCGAGCAGTACTTC
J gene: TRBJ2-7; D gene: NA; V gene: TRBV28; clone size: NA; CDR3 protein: CASSLDSYEQYF; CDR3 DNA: TGTGCCAGCAGTTTGGACTCCTACGAGCAGTACTTC
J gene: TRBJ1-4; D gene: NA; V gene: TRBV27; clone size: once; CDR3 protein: CASRAWNSENEKLFF; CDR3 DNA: TGTGCCAGCAGGGCCTGGAACAGCGAAAATGAAAAACTGTTTTTT
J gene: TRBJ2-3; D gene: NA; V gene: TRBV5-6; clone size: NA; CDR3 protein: CASSPGQALTDTQYF; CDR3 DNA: TGTGCCAGCAGCCCAGGGCAAGCCCTCACAGATACGCAGTATTTT
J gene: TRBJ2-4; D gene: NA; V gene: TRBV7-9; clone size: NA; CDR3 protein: CASSEKNRGGGKNIQYF; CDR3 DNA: TGTGCCAGCAGCGAAAAGAACAGGGGCGGAGGGAAAAACATTCAGTACTTC
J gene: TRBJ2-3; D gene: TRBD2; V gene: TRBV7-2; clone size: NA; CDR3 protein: CASSERLAGHTDTQYF; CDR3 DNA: TGTGCCAGCAGCGAACGCCTAGCGGGCCACACGGATACGCAGTATTTT
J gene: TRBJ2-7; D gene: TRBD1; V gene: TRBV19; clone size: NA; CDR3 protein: CASSIAGGETYEQYF; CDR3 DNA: TGTGCCAGTAGTATTGCAGGGGGCGAGACGTACGAGCAGTACTTC
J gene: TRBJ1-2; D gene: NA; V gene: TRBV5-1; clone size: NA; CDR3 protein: CASSPLEGNYGYTF; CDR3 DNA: TGCGCCAGCAGCCCCTTGGAGGGTAACTATGGCTACACCTTC
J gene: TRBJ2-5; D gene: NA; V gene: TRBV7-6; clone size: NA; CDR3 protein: CASSSSRQGRNRETQYF; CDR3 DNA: TGTGCCAGCAGCTCCTCGCGGCAGGGTCGTAACAGGGAGACCCAGTACTTC
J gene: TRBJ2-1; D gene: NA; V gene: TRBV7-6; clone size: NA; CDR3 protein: CASSLAGTAYNEQFF; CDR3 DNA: TGTGCCAGCAGCTTAGCCGGGACTGCGTACAATGAGCAGTTCTTC
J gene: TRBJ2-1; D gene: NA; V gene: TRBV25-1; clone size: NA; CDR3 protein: CASSGRGNEQFF; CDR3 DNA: TGTGCCAGCAGCGGACGGGGGAATGAGCAGTTCTTC
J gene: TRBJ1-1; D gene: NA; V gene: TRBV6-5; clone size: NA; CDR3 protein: CASSSVNRPRAFF; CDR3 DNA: TGTGCCAGCAGTTCGGTTAACAGGCCGAGGGCTTTCTTT